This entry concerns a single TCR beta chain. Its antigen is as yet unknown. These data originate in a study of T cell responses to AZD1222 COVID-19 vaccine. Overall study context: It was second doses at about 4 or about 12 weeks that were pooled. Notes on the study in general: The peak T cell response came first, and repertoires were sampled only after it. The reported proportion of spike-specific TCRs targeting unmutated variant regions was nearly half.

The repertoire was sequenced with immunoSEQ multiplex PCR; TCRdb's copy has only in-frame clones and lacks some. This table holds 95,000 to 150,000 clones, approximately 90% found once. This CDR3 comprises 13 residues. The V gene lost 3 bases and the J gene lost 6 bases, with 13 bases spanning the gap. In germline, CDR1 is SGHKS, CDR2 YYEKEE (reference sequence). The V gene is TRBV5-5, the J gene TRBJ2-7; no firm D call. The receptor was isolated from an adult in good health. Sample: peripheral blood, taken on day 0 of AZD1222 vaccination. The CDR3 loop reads CASSSRTGSEQYF. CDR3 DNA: TGTGCCAGCAGCTCGAGGACCGGGTCCGAGCAGTACTTC.